This TCR beta chain came from a study of blood T cell repertoires in COVID-19. Study-level information: Whether acute or convalescent, the COVID-19 samples came from the United States, Italy and Spain.

It was during active infection that Seattle patients were enrolled and then longitudinally followed. Germline CDR1 is SSHAT and CDR2 is FNYEAQ (reference sequence). This CDR3 has 15 residues. V was pared by 1 base and J by 1 base, with 10 bases between. The assay was immunoSEQ multiplex PCR, and TCRdb's table has in-frame clones only and misses some. The sample has around 60,000 clones, roughly 72% seen once. The chain has TRBV7-7 and TRBJ2-5, with D unclear. The sequence was obtained from a woman between 70 and 85 years old with COVID-19, enrolled during active disease. The specimen was peripheral blood. CDR3 DNA sequence: TGTGCCAGCAGCTTAGGAGGCCCCTCCCAAGAGACCCAGTACTTC. It is translated as CASSLGGPSQETQYF.